This entry lists 27 T cell receptor beta chains sequenced from one sample in a study of T cell clonality in common variable immunodeficiency. Study-wide findings and caveats: In common variable immunodeficiency, TCR beta chains reportedly carried fewer deletions and N-nucleotide insertions.

Assay: immunoSEQ multiplex PCR; the TCRdb copy retains only in-frame clones and omits some. The repertoire consists of roughly 3,600 clones, none detected only once. Their specific antigens are unknown. Input material: peripheral blood mononuclear cells. These receptors all stem from a human donor with common variable immunodeficiency.

Many counts were recorded for this clone. Read coverage stops 3 residues before the CDR3 terminus; the germline J gene supplies the remainder. The rearrangement links TRBV5-6 to TRBJ1-1; D remains unclear. With 9 bases removed from V and 1 base from J, the gap between germline ends came to 19 bases. Per germline, CDR1 SGHDT and CDR2 YYEEEE. The CDR3 is 15 residues long. CDR3 loop: CATYSVTLKNTEAFF. The sequenced part of the CDR3 DNA is TGTGCCACCTATAGTGTTACCCTCAAGAACACTGAA. The entire variable domain, with the rest obtained from reference TRBV5-6 and TRBJ1-1, is as follows: DAGVTQSPTHLIKTRGQQVTLRCSPKSGHDTVSWYQQALGQGPQFIFQYYEEEERQRGNFPDRFSGHQFPNYSSELNVNALLLGDSALYLCATYSVTLKNTEAFFGQGTRLTVV.

The sample holds a few counts of this clone. The CDR3 end falls 3 residues outside the read, so it is completed with the germline J gene. V gene TRBV7-9 combines with J gene TRBJ2-7, with 7 bases identical to TRBD1. The CDR3 covers 15 residues. The J segment lost 2 bases and the V segment lost 4 bases, leaving 8 bases of the junction unmatched. CDR1 is SEHNR, CDR2 FQNEAQ, per germline (reference sequence). The CDR3 DNA, read in part, is TGTGCCAGCAGCTCACCGGGACAGTCAGCCTACGAG. Translation: CASSSPGQSAYE. The full-length CDR3 reads as CASSSPGQSAYEQYF. The whole variable domain, filled in from reference TRBV7-9 and TRBJ2-7, reads DTGVSQNPRHKITKRGQNVTFRCDPISEHNRLYWYRQTLGQGPEFLTYFQNEAQLEKSRLLSDRFSAERPKGSFSTLEIQRTEQGDSAMYLCASSSPGQSAYEQYFGPGTRLTVT.

A few counts support this clone. From the germline J gene comes the end of the CDR3, since the read stops 3 residues before it. J is TRBJ2-3 and V is TRBV30; 7 bases match TRBD2. This CDR3 has 15 residues. The germline V gene encodes CDR1 GTSNPN and CDR2 SVGIG (reference sequence). Trimming at V came to 4 bases and at J to 5 bases, leaving 12 bases not matched to a gene. The CDR3 sequence: CAWNQRGLRGDTQYF. Incomplete CDR3 DNA: TGTGCCTGGAACCAGCGGGGCCTAAGAGGAGATACG.

This clone was detected a few times. The read stops 3 residues short of the end of the CDR3; the missing end is completed from the germline J gene. This chain links TRBV19 with TRBJ2-5; 9 positions match TRBD2. The CDR3 is made up of 17 amino acids. J gave up 5 bases and V 6 bases, and 16 bases lay outside the gene matches. Germline assignment: CDR1 LNHDA and CDR2 SQIVND (reference sequence). CDR3 sequence reads: CASRPHYSGGGMETQYF. CDR3 DNA, as far as it was read: TGTGCCAGTAGACCTCATTATAGCGGGGGTGGAATGGAGACC.

This clone turned up a few times. The CDR3 extends 3 residues past the end of the read, so its final part is completed from the germline J gene. J is TRBJ1-2 and V is TRBV5-1; D unresolved. CDR1 SGHRS and CDR2 YFSETQ come from the germline V gene. The CDR3 extends over 12 amino acids. V lost 0 bases, J lost 4 bases, and 4 bases lay in between. The CDR3 spells CASSLDSYGYTF. The DNA read from the CDR3 is TGCGCCAGCAGCTTGGACTCCTATGGC.

This clone showed up just a few times. The CDR3 extends 3 residues past the end of the read, so its final part is completed from the germline J gene. The V gene is TRBV2, the J gene TRBJ1-2; 9 positions agree with TRBD1. Germline trimming cut 4 bases from V and 5 bases from J; bases unmatched to any gene: 5. The CDR3 runs to 14 residues. Germline V gene sequence: CDR1 SNHLY, CDR2 FYNNEI. The CDR3 sequence is CASSAQGQGYGYTF. CDR3 bases read: TGTGCCAGCAGTGCACAGGGACAGGGATATGGC.

Notes on this clone: The read ends 3 residues shy of where the CDR3 ends; the end is completed using the germline J gene. V gene TRBV2 combines with J gene TRBJ1-6; TRBD1 might be the D (6 bases). The V end lost 6 bases, the J end lost 10 bases, and 16 bases lay between the germline ends. The germline CDR1 and CDR2 sequences are SNHLY and FYNNEI. There are 14 residues in the CDR3. CDR3 loop: CASSEQGTVSPLHF. The sequenced part of the CDR3 DNA is TGTGCCAGCAGCGAACAGGGTACGGTGTCACCC.

The sample holds many counts of this clone. The CDR3 DNA, read in part, is TGCGCCAGCAGCCAAGGAAGCCGGAATGAG. Translated, it gives CASSQGSRNE. The entire CDR3 is CASSQGSRNEQFF. This chain uses TRBV4-1 with TRBJ2-1; the D is unclear. The read stops 3 residues short of the end of the CDR3; the missing end is completed from the germline J gene. Germline V lookup: CDR1 MGHRA, CDR2 YSYEKL. Between the trimmed V and J ends, which lost 1 base and 7 bases, there was a span of 8 bases. CDR3 length equals 13 residues.

This clone was recorded a few times. The read stops 3 residues short of the end of the CDR3; the missing end is completed from the germline J gene. J is TRBJ2-7 and V is TRBV5-6, with 8 bases lining up with TRBD1. J gave up 6 bases and V 4 bases, and 12 bases lay outside the gene matches. CDR1 and CDR2 (germline): SGHDT, YYEEEE. This CDR3 is built from 15 residues. CDR3 DNA, as far as it was read: TGTGCCAGCAGCCTTACATGGACAGGGCTCGCCGAG. The encoded protein is CASSLTWTGLAE. The whole CDR3 region reads CASSLTWTGLAEQYF.

For this clone: The read falls 3 residues short of the CDR3 end, and the missing part is taken from the germline J gene. This chain connects TRBV19 to TRBJ2-7; the D is unclear. CDR1 is LNHDA and CDR2 is SQIVND in the germline V gene (reference sequence). CDR3 length equals 15 residues. V was shortened by 6 bases and J by 0 bases, with 15 bases between the two germline ends. This CDR3 reads CASSIEALSSYEQYF. CDR3 DNA (partial): TGTGCCAGTAGCATTGAGGCCCTGAGCTCCTACGAG.

This clone came up many times. Read data end 3 residues before the CDR3 end; the end is taken from the germline J gene. The V call is TRBV20-1, the J call TRBJ2-7; 8 bases map to TRBD1. The CDR3 has 15 residues. J gave up 2 bases and V 3 bases, and 9 bases lay outside the gene matches. CDR1 and CDR2 from the germline V gene are DFQATT and SNEGSKA (reference sequence). The sequenced CDR3 bases are TGCAGTGCTAGGAGTTTGCGGACAGGGACCTACGAG. Protein product: CSARSLRTGTYE. The whole CDR3 region reads CSARSLRTGTYEQYF.

Relative to its sample, this clone is medium-sized. The CDR3 protein is CASSPVRGTGARWNTEAFF. CDR3 bases read: TGTGCCAGCTCACCCGTCCGGGGGACAGGCGCCCGTTGGAACACTGAA. The chain employs TRBV18 and TRBJ1-1; 8 bases match TRBD1. The CDR3 end lies 3 residues beyond the end of the read and is filled in from the germline J gene. The CDR3 is 19 amino acids. Germline V gives CDR1 KGHSH, CDR2 LQKENI. Trimming took 3 bases from V and 1 from J; bases not matched to a gene: 16.

This clone was counted only a few times. The observed sequence ends 3 residues before the CDR3 terminus, with the missing tail filled in from the germline J gene. The rearrangement links TRBV18 to TRBJ2-5, with 7 bases identical to TRBD1. The CDR3 consists of 14 residues. Germline loops: CDR1 KGHSH, CDR2 LQKENI. V dropped 1 base and J dropped 5; count of bases not matched to a gene: 4. The CDR3 sequence: CASSPQGARETQYF. Incomplete CDR3 DNA: TGTGCCAGCTCACCACAGGGGGCGAGGGAGACC.

With respect to this clone: The read gets to within 3 residues of the CDR3 end, and the germline J gene fills in the rest. The chain recombines TRBV19 with TRBJ1-3; D possibly corresponds to TRBD1 (6 bases). Germline CDR1 is LNHDA and CDR2 is SQIVND (reference sequence). CDR3 length equals 14 residues. Trimming stripped 6 bases from V and 4 bases from J, with 13 bases between. The sequenced CDR3 bases are TGTGCCAGTAGCCACTCAGGGGCAGGAAACACC. Protein sequence: CASSHSGAGNT. The complete CDR3 reads CASSHSGAGNTIYF.

Points on this clone: The read ends 3 residues early relative to the CDR3; the germline J gene fills the gap. The chain recombines TRBV7-3 with TRBJ1-5; TRBD1 might be the D (5 bases). Germline V CDR1 and CDR2: SGHTA, FQGTGA. The CDR3 is 19 amino acids. The V and J ends lost 1 base and 0 bases respectively, with 19 bases between them. The part of the CDR3 DNA that was read is TGTGCCAGCAGCTTAAGGGCAGGGCGAGCTCCAAGTAGCAATCAGCCC. Translated: CASSLRAGRAPSSNQP. The whole CDR3 protein is CASSLRAGRAPSSNQPQHF.

This clone showed up many times. Read coverage stops 3 residues before the CDR3 terminus; the germline J gene supplies the remainder. V gene TRBV5-1 combines with J gene TRBJ2-1, with D tentatively TRBD2 (6 bases). The CDR3 sequence is 14 residues long. Germline-derived CDR1 and CDR2 are SGHRS and YFSETQ. Trimming left V 0 bases short and J 9 bases short, with 13 bases between. The CDR3 DNA, read in part, is TGCGCCAGCAGCTTGGCCGGGGGAGCAGGTGAG. Translation gives CASSLAGGAGE. Given in full, the CDR3 is CASSLAGGAGEQFF.

To note about this clone: This specimen includes other DNA sequences encoding the same CDR3. The CDR3 is CASSLDRGTSPLHF. The CDR3 DNA, read in part, is TGTGCCAGCAGCTTAGACCGGGGAACTTCACCC. This chain joins TRBV7-2 and TRBJ1-6; D gene ambiguous. The read is 3 residues too short to cover the CDR3 end, so that end is filled in from the germline J gene. Germline values: CDR1 SGHTA, CDR2 FQGNSA. This CDR3 has 14 residues. Trimming cost V 1 base and J 9 bases, with 10 bases left between them.

This clone was seen a few times. The read ends 3 residues early relative to the CDR3; the germline J gene fills the gap. The chain has TRBV5-5 and TRBJ2-7; the D is unclear. CDR1 SGHKS and CDR2 YYEKEE come from the germline V gene (reference sequence). This CDR3 has 14 residues. V lost 3 bases, J lost 0 bases, and 10 bases lay in between. The CDR3 sequence: CASSSPRSSYEQYF. The sequenced part of the CDR3 DNA is TGTGCCAGCAGCTCCCCCAGAAGCTCCTACGAG. The full variable domain, in which reference TRBV5-5 and TRBJ2-7 provide the parts outside the CDR3, is DAGVTQSPTHLIKTRGQQVTLRCSPISGHKSVSWYQQVLGQGPQFIFQYYEKEERGRGNFPDRFSARQFPNYSSELNVNALLLGDSALYLCASSSPRSSYEQYFGPGTRLTVT.

Notes on this clone: The sequenced fragment ends 3 residues before the CDR3 boundary, so the rest is inferred from the germline J gene. The chain carries TRBV6-1 and TRBJ1-5; 8 bases map to TRBD1. The CDR3 has 14 residues. Germline V gives CDR1 MNHNS, CDR2 SASEGT. V was pared by 3 bases and J by 2 bases, with 0 bases of the junction left unmatched. The sequenced part of the CDR3 DNA is TGTGCCAGCAGTGAGACAGGGGGCAATCAGCCC. Its protein product is CASSETGGNQP. The whole CDR3 protein is CASSETGGNQPQHF.

This clone was detected many times. The observed sequence ends 3 residues before the CDR3 terminus, with the missing tail filled in from the germline J gene. This chain joins TRBV7-3 and TRBJ1-1; D possibly corresponds to TRBD1 (6 bases). CDR1 SGHTA and CDR2 FQGTGA come from the germline V gene. V was pared by 5 bases and J by 2 bases, with 18 bases between. This CDR3 contains 16 residues. The CDR3: CASSAGPQGLNTEAFF. CDR3 bases read: TGTGCCAGCAGCGCGGGCCCCCAGGGGCTAAACACTGAA.

Concerning this clone: The read finishes 3 residues shy of the CDR3 end, and the germline J gene is used to complete it. V is TRBV5-1 and J is TRBJ2-3, with D possibly called TRBD1 or TRBD2 (6 bases each). CDR3 length equals 14 residues. Trimming shortened V by 7 bases and J by 1 base, and 13 bases separated the two germline ends. The V gene's germline CDR1 is SGHRS and CDR2 YFSETQ. The CDR3 loop is CASESGEGTDTQYF. The sequenced part of the CDR3 DNA is TGCGCCAGCGAATCAGGGGAGGGCACAGATACG.

As concerns this clone: The DNA ends 3 residues before the CDR3 does, and the rest of the CDR3 is filled in from the germline J gene. The chain links TRBV18 to TRBJ1-5, with D tentatively TRBD1 (6 bases). V lost 2 bases and J lost 4, with 9 bases in between. This CDR3 is 14 amino acids long. CDR1 and CDR2 from the germline V gene are KGHSH and LQKENI. CDR3 in amino acids: CASSPGRGNQPQHF. Partial CDR3 DNA: TGTGCCAGCTCACCAGGCAGGGGAAATCAGCCC.

Turning to this clone: The CDR3 end falls 3 residues outside the read, so it is completed with the germline J gene. The chain joins TRBV30 to TRBJ2-7; D remains unclear. V gave up 0 bases and J gave up 2 bases, with 8 bases separating them. The CDR3 covers 13 residues. CDR1 is GTSNPN, CDR2 SVGIG, per germline (reference sequence). The CDR3 protein is CAWSVGFPYEQYF. The covered CDR3 bases are TGTGCCTGGAGTGTCGGGTTTCCCTACGAG.

This clone was picked up a small number of times. The CDR3 end is not reached by the read, which stops 3 residues before it; the germline J gene fills it in. The chain has TRBV18 and TRBJ1-1; unclear D gene. This CDR3 region has 13 residues. V lost 0 bases and J lost 0, with 2 bases in between. Germline V lookup: CDR1 KGHSH, CDR2 LQKENI. The CDR3 bases that were read are TGTGCCAGCTCACCACCTATGAACACTGAA. Its protein product is CASSPPMNTE. Given in full, the CDR3 is CASSPPMNTEAFF.

Comment on this clone: Read sequence stops 3 residues before the CDR3 end, and the germline J gene provides the missing end. The chain employs TRBV6-1 and TRBJ2-1; D is possibly TRBD2 (7 bases). Trimming took off 3 bases at V and 6 bases at J, with 18 bases between the two ends. CDR3 size: 16 residues. Germline lookup yields CDR1 MNHNS and CDR2 SASEGT. CDR3 DNA, as far as it was read: TGTGCCAGCAGTGATTGGGGTGGGAGGGGGTTCAATGAG. This translates into CASSDWGGRGFNE. The whole CDR3 protein reads CASSDWGGRGFNEQFF.

Concerning this clone: Coverage ceases 3 residues before the CDR3 finishes, and the germline J gene fills in the end. The chain carries TRBV7-3 and TRBJ1-2, with 7 bases lining up with TRBD1. V lost 2 bases and J lost 4; bases outside the gene matches: 1. The CDR3 contains 13 residues. The germline CDR1 and CDR2 sequences are SGHTA and FQGTGA. The sequenced CDR3 bases are TGTGCCAGCAGCTTATCAGGGGGCTATGGC. Translation gives CASSLSGGYG. The complete CDR3 sequence is CASSLSGGYGYTF.

This clone was counted only a few times. The CDR3 end lies 3 residues beyond the end of the read and is filled in from the germline J gene. The rearrangement joins TRBV20-1 to TRBJ2-7; 9 bases match TRBD2. With V trimmed by 6 bases and J by 0 bases, 6 bases remained unmatched. CDR3 size: 14 residues. Germline V gene sequence: CDR1 DFQATT, CDR2 SNEGSKA (reference sequence). The CDR3: CSARSGGSSYEQYF. The sequenced CDR3 bases are TGCAGTGCACGTAGCGGGGGAAGCTCCTACGAG.